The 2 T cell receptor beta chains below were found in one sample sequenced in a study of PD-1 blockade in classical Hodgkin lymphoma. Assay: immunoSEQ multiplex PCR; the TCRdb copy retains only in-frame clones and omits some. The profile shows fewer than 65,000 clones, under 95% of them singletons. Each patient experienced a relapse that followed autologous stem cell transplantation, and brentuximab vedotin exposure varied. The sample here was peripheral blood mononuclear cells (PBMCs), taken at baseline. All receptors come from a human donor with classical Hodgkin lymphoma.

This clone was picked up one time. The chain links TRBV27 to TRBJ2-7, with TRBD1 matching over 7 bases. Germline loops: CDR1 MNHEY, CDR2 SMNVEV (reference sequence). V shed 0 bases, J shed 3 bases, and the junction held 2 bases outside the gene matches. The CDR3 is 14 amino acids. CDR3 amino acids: CASSLSAGGYEQYF. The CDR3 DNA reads TGTGCCAGCAGTTTATCGGCAGGGGGCTACGAGCAGTACTTC.

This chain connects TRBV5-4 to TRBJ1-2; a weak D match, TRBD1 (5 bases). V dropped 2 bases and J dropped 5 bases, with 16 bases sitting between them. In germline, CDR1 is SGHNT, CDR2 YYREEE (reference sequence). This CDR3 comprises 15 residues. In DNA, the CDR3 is TGTGCCAGCAGCTTAACAGGTGGGCTCGAATATGGCTACACCTTC. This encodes CASSLTGGLEYGYTF.